This TCR beta chain was documented in a study of OX40 agonist ivuxolimab in advanced cancers. Study in general: Patient treatment consisted of intravenous ivuxolimab administration every 2 weeks at 0.01 to 10 mg/kg. Study-level points and caveats: Mean expanded clone counts were higher in CD8+ than CD4+ T cells. Clonal expansion from baseline to week 6 occurred in both CD4+ and CD8+ T cells.

The protocol was immunoSEQ multiplex PCR, while the TCRdb copy is restricted to in-frame clones and leaves out a portion. The data show just under 45,000 clones, with about 80% seen just once and 4% to 4.5% held by the top ten. CDR1 SGHRS and CDR2 YFSETQ come from the germline V gene. Germline trimming cut 4 bases from V and 0 bases from J; bases unmatched to any gene: 10. The CDR3 contains 19 residues. On this clone: The target antigen is unknown.

The genes are TRBV5-1 and TRBJ2-1; 13 positions match TRBD2. This sample comprised CD4+ or CD8+ T cells sorted from blood, obtained in a trial of the OX40 agonist ivuxolimab. This TCR derives from an adult with an advanced solid tumor such as melanoma, head and neck, liver or kidney cancer. CDR3: CASSRPGTSGKSSYNEQFF. For the CDR3, the DNA is TGCGCCAGCAGCCGTCCCGGGACTAGCGGGAAGAGCTCCTACAATGAGCAGTTCTTC.